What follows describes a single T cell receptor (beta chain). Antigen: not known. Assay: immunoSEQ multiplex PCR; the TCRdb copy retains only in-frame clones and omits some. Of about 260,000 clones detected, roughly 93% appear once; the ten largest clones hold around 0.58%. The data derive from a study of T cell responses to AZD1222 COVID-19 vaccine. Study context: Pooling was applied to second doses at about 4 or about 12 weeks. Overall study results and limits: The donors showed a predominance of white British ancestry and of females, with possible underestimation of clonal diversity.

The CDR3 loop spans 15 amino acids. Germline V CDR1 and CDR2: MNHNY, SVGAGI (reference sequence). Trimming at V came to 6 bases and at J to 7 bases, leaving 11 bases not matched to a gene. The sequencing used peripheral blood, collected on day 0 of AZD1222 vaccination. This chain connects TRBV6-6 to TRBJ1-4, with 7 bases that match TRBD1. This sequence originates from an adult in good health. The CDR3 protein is CASRQRQGGSEKLFF. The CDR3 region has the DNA TGTGCCAGCAGACAAAGACAGGGTGGGAGTGAAAAACTGTTTTTT.